This TCR beta chain was obtained from a study of CD4 and CD8 cells across lung adenocarcinoma regions. Donors had localized lung adenocarcinoma, a non-small cell lung cancer. Concerning this clonotype itself: At one end the junction does not follow the germline gene, possibly because of a read error.

The CDR3 loop spans 16 amino acids. The germline CDR1 and CDR2 sequences are ENHRY and SYGVKD. TCRdb processed the PCR reads anew with MiXCR; each CDR3 protein has one entry. The profile covers 25,000 to 30,000 distinct CDR3 sequences, with about 50% appearing a single time and 40% to 50% taken by the ten largest. The sequence came from a male donor with lung adenocarcinoma. The CD4 and CD8 labels of this study may be unreliable. The specimen sequenced was CD8+ T cells from the center of a lung tumor. This chain uses TRBV10-3 with TRBJ2-3; a possible D gene is TRBD2 (6 bases). The CDR3 loop reads CSCGEAGGGDRDTQYF. In nucleotides, the CDR3 is TGTTCTTGCGGGGAAGCCGGGGGAGGTGACCGAGATACGCAGTACTTT.